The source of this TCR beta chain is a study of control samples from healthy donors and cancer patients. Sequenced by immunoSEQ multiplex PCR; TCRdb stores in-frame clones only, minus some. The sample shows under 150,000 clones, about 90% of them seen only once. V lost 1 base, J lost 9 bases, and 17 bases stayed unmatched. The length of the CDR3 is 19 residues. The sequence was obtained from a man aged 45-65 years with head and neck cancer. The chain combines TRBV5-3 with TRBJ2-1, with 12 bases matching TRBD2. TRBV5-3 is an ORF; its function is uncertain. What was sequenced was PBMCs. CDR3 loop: CARSLIGLAGGPSHGEQFF. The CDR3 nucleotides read TGTGCCAGAAGCTTGATAGGGCTAGCGGGAGGGCCGTCTCATGGTGAGCAGTTCTTC.